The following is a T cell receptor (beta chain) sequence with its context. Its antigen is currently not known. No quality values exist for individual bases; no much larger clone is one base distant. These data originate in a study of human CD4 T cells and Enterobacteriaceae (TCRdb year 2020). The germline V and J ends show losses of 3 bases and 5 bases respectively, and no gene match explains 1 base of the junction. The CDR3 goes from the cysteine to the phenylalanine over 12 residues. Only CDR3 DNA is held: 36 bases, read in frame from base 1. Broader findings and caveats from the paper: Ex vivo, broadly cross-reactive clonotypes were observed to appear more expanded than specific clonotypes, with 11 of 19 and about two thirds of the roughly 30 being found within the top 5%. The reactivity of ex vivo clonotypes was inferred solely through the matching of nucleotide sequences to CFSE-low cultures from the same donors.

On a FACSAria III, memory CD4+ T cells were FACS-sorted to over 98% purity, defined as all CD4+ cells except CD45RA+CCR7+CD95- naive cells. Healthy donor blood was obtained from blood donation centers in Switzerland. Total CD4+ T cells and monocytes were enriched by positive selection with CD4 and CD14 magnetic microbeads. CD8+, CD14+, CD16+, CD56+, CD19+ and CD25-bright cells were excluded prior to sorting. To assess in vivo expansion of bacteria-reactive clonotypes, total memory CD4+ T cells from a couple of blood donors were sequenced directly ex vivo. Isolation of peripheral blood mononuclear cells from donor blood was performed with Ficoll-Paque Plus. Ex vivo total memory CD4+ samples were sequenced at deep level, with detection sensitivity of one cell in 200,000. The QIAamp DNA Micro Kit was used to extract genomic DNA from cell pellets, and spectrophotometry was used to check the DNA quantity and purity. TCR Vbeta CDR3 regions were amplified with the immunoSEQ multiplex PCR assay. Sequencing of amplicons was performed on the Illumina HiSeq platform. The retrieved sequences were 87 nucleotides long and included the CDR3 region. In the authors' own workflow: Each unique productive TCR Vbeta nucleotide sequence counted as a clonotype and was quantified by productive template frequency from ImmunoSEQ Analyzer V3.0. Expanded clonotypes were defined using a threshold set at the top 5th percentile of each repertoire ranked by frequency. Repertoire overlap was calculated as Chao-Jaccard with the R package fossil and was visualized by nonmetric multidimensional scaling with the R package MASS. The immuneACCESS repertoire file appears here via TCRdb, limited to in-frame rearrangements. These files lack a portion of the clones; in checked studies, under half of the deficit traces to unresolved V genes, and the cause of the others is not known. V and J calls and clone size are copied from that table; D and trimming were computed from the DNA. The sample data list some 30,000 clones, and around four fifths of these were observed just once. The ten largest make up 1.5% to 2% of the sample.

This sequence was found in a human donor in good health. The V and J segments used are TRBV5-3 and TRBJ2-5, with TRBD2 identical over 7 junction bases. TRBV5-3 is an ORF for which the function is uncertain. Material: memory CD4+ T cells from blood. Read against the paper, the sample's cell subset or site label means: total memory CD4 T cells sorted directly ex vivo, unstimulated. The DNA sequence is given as TGTGCCAGAAGCTGGGGAGGGGAGACCCAGTACTTC. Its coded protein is CARSWGGETQYF.